This T cell receptor (beta chain) was sequenced in a study of T-cell memory formation after mild COVID-19. Study at large: Most TCR clusters belonged to a single donor. Findings and caveats of the study: Nothing confirmed that second-wave clones peaking on day 37 were specific for SARS-CoV-2. For contracting clones, CD4+ ones sat mainly in CM and EM, CD8+ in EMRA.

The CDR3 covers 17 residues. Germline V gene data show CDR1 as SGHRS and CDR2 as YFSETQ. The ends were cut back, 4 bases at V and 7 bases at J, with 26 bases in the middle. A 5'RACE reaction primed in the constant segment made cDNA libraries of TCR alpha and TCR beta, and these carried sample barcodes and UMIs. TCRdb recomputed calls from the 5' RACE reads with MiXCR, one row per CDR3 protein. The sample holds about 470,000 distinct CDR3 sequences, roughly 25% seen once. In the case of this clonotype: What it recognizes is unknown.

Source material: PBMCs or a T cell subset sorted from them (not recorded which). The TCR sequence derives from an adult woman who had mild COVID-19 (a few samples of this study predate the infection). Cell type and time point are not known. The rearrangement links TRBV5-1 to TRBJ1-1, with D tentatively TRBD1 (5 bases). The DNA of the CDR3 is TGCGCCAGCAGCCCTGGGGGGACCGTCTGGCGGGGAGGTGAAGCTTTCTTT. Residues: CASSPGGTVWRGGEAFF.